These 21 T cell receptor beta chains came from one sample sequenced in a study of HIV-infected patients and healthy controls. MiXCR, run by TCRdb on the 5' RACE reads, gives a single entry per CDR3 protein. The table has about 67,000 distinct CDR3 sequences, about 16% seen once. The specimen sequenced was CD4+ T cells from blood. These receptors were taken from a human donor in good health.

The chain uses TRBV20-1 and TRBJ2-3, with 8 bases that match TRBD1. CDR1 and CDR2 (germline): DFQATT, SNEGSKA (reference sequence). V shed 5 bases, J shed 2 bases, and the junction held 9 bases outside the gene matches. The CDR3 is 15 residues long. The CDR3 bases are TGCAGTGCTCCCCGGACAGGGACCTACACAGATACGCAGTATTTT. This translates into CSAPRTGTYTDTQYF.

The chain carries TRBV12-3 or TRBV12-4 and TRBJ1-4; no clear D gene. V was pared by 3 bases and J by 3 bases, with 5 bases between. The CDR3 runs to 13 residues. This CDR3 reads CASSFPPNEKLFF. Written as DNA, the CDR3 is TGTGCCAGCAGTTTCCCGCCTAATGAAAAACTGTTTTTT.

The CDR3 loop reads CASSLQGARGDTQYF. CDR3 nucleotides: TGTGCCAGCAGTTTACAGGGGGCCAGGGGAGATACGCAGTATTTT. The gene calls are TRBV6-6 and TRBJ2-3; 9 bases align to TRBD1. This CDR3 comprises 15 residues. Trimming took 4 bases from V and 5 from J; bases not matched to a gene: 7. The germline gives CDR1 MNHNY, CDR2 SVGAGI (reference sequence).

This clonotype showed up many times. The chain joins TRBV2 to TRBJ2-3, with 10 positions matching TRBD2. Trimming removed 8 bases from V and 2 bases from J; junction bases left unmatched: 4. Germline lookup yields CDR1 SNHLY and CDR2 FYNNEI. This CDR3 comprises 14 residues. CDR3 sequence reads: CASASGGATDTQYF. Written as DNA, the CDR3 is TGTGCCAGCGCAAGCGGGGGGGCCACAGATACGCAGTATTTT.

This clonotype was found a few times. V is TRBV28 and J is TRBJ2-1; TRBD1 matches at 11 bases. V was clipped by 5 bases and J by 4 bases; unmatched bases: 4. The CDR3 is 15 residues long. In germline, CDR1 is MDHEN, CDR2 SYDVKM. As DNA, the CDR3 is TGTGCCAGCAGTCGGGACAGGGGGAGATACAATGAGCAGTTCTTC. It translates to CASSRDRGRYNEQFF.

The rearrangement uses TRBV20-1 and TRBJ1-5, with 8 bases that match TRBD1. V was pared by 4 bases and J by 3 bases, with 8 bases of the junction left unmatched. The germline CDR1 and CDR2 sequences are DFQATT and SNEGSKA (reference sequence). CDR3 length equals 15 residues. The CDR3 sequence is CSAKTGTGLNQPQHF. As DNA, the CDR3 is TGCAGTGCTAAAACCGGGACAGGACTCAATCAGCCCCAGCATTTT.

This clonotype was picked up one time. The chain joins TRBV5-1 to TRBJ2-3; the D gene is possibly TRBD2 (5 bases). CDR3 length: 14 residues. Germline lookup yields CDR1 SGHRS and CDR2 YFSETQ. V shed 5 bases and J shed 3 bases, with 13 bases lying between them. This CDR3 reads CASRKQRATDTQYF. The CDR3 DNA reads TGCGCCAGCAGAAAACAGAGGGCGACAGATACGCAGTATTTT. Drawing the rest from reference TRBV5-1 and TRBJ2-3, the complete variable domain is KAGVTQTPRYLIKTRGQQVTLSCSPISGHRSVSWYQQTPGQGLQFLFEYFSETQRNKGNFPGRFSGRQFSNSRSEMNVSTLELGDSALYLCASRKQRATDTQYFGPGTRLTVL.

The chain employs TRBV28 and TRBJ2-7; D not certain. V dropped 10 bases and J dropped 5 bases, with 12 bases sitting between them. This CDR3 spans 11 amino acids. The germline gives CDR1 MDHEN, CDR2 SYDVKM. The CDR3 is CAILIADEQYF. In DNA, the CDR3 is TGTGCCATCCTAATAGCCGACGAGCAGTACTTC.

CDR3 nucleotides: TGCGCCAGCAGAATAGTAGCGGGCGGTAATGAGCAGTTCTTC. Its protein is CASRIVAGGNEQFF. The chain is built from TRBV4-1 and TRBJ2-1; 7 bases map to TRBD2. The trim removed 6 bases at V and 7 bases at J, leaving 9 bases unmatched. CDR3 length equals 14 residues. Germline CDR1 MGHRA, CDR2 YSYEKL.

This clonotype was counted at least ten times. This chain links TRBV6-2 or TRBV6-3 with TRBJ2-3; no clear D gene. CDR3 length equals 13 residues. V was shortened by 7 bases and J by 4 bases, with 12 bases between the two germline ends. Per the germline V gene, CDR1 is MNHEY and CDR2 is SVGEGT. This CDR3 is CASIGRKADTQYF. Written as DNA, the CDR3 is TGTGCCAGCATCGGTAGGAAAGCAGATACGCAGTATTTT.

This clonotype appeared a few times. The gene calls are TRBV28 and TRBJ2-5; tentative D call: TRBD1 (5 bases). The length of the CDR3 is 15 residues. V was shortened by 7 bases and J by 2 bases, with 17 bases between the two germline ends. Germline values: CDR1 MDHEN, CDR2 SYDVKM. CDR3 nucleotides: TGTGCCAGCACCGTTCCTCGACAGAGTCAAGAGACCCAGTACTTC. Amino acids: CASTVPRQSQETQYF.

This clonotype has only a few counts. The chain joins TRBV18 to TRBJ1-5, with D tentatively TRBD1 (6 bases). The germline CDR1 and CDR2 sequences are KGHSH and LQKENI. This CDR3 spans 17 amino acids. V dropped 2 bases and J dropped 2 bases, with 16 bases sitting between them. This CDR3 is CASSPGAGVSGNQPQHF. The CDR3 nucleotides read TGTGCCAGCTCACCAGGAGCAGGGGTGTCTGGCAATCAGCCCCAGCATTTT.

In its sample, this clonotype was seen many times. J is TRBJ1-3 and V is TRBV20-1; D is undetermined. Germline V CDR1 and CDR2: DFQATT, SNEGSKA (reference sequence). Trimming shortened V by 6 bases and J by 6 bases, and 12 bases separated the two germline ends. The CDR3 has 12 amino acids. CDR3 sequence reads: CSARPDPNTIYF. CDR3 in DNA: TGCAGTGCAAGACCCGACCCAAACACCATATATTTT.

This clonotype has only a few counts. The rearrangement joins TRBV12-3 or TRBV12-4 to TRBJ2-5, with 11 bases aligning to TRBD2. This CDR3 is built from 16 residues. V shed 5 bases and J 7 bases; nucleotides not matched to a gene: 12. CDR3 in amino acids: CASSISGRAVFGTQYF. The DNA of the CDR3 is TGTGCCAGCAGTATTAGCGGGAGGGCAGTGTTCGGGACCCAGTACTTC.

This chain connects TRBV10-3 to TRBJ1-2; no definite D call. Between the trimmed V and J ends, which lost 5 bases and 8 bases, there was a span of 18 bases. Germline V gene sequence: CDR1 ENHRY, CDR2 SYGVKD. CDR3 length equals 14 residues. CDR3 bases: TGTGCCATCAGTAGGGCCAGCCCTAAGGGCGGCTACACCTTC. Its translation is CAISRASPKGGYTF.

The rearrangement links TRBV20-1 to TRBJ2-2; D is uncertain. The V gene's germline CDR1 is DFQATT and CDR2 SNEGSKA (reference sequence). Between the trimmed V and J ends, which lost 0 bases and 4 bases, there was a span of 6 bases. CDR3 length equals 13 residues. The CDR3 bases are TGCAGTGCTAGAGAAACGAGCACCGGGGAGCTGTTTTTT. Amino acid sequence: CSARETSTGELFF.

This sequence joins TRBV29-1 and TRBJ1-5; 8 bases agree with TRBD1. J lost 5 bases, V lost 5 bases, and 11 bases had no gene match. Germline CDR1 SQVTM, CDR2 ANQGSEA. CDR3 size: 15 residues. DNA for the CDR3: TGCAGCGTTATCTCCCTCGGACAGGGCGATCAGCCCCAGCATTTT. It translates to CSVISLGQGDQPQHF.

This clonotype was detected ten times or more. The V call is TRBV20-1, the J call TRBJ2-7; 8 bases align to TRBD2. This CDR3 is 14 amino acids long. Germline trimming cut 3 bases from V and 0 bases from J; bases unmatched to any gene: 4. CDR1 is DFQATT and CDR2 is SNEGSKA in the germline V gene (reference sequence). The CDR3 coding sequence is TGCAGTGCTAGGACGGGGGGGAGCTCCTACGAGCAGTACTTC. It translates to CSARTGGSSYEQYF.

There are a few counts of this clonotype. The CDR3 region has the DNA TGTGCCAGCAGCTTGATGGGACAGGAATCTCTACCGAACACTGAAGCTTTCTTT. It encodes CASSLMGQESLPNTEAFF. This sequence joins TRBV5-5 and TRBJ1-1, with 8 bases lining up with TRBD1. V gave up 1 base and J gave up 1 base; unmatched junction bases: 12. The CDR3 has 18 amino acids. Germline assignment: CDR1 SGHKS and CDR2 YYEKEE (reference sequence).

This clonotype occurred a few times. The chain is built from TRBV14 and TRBJ2-2; TRBD2 is a possible D gene (6 bases). Trimming took off 0 bases at V and 6 bases at J, with 17 bases between the two ends. There are 17 residues in the CDR3. Germline CDR1 reads SGHDN; CDR2 reads FVKESK. In DNA form, the CDR3 reads TGTGCCAGCAGCCAAGATAGCTCGGGGGATGAGGCCGGGGAGCTGTTTTTT. It codes for CASSQDSSGDEAGELFF.

For the CDR3, the DNA is TGTGCCAGCAGCTTAGTGGGGACAGGGGGCTACAATGAGCAGTTCTTC. Translated, it gives CASSLVGTGGYNEQFF. The chain links TRBV7-2 to TRBJ2-1; 11 bases agree with TRBD1. Trimming at V came to 1 base and at J to 3 bases, leaving 2 bases not matched to a gene. This CDR3 is built from 16 residues. Per the germline V gene, CDR1 is SGHTA and CDR2 is FQGNSA.